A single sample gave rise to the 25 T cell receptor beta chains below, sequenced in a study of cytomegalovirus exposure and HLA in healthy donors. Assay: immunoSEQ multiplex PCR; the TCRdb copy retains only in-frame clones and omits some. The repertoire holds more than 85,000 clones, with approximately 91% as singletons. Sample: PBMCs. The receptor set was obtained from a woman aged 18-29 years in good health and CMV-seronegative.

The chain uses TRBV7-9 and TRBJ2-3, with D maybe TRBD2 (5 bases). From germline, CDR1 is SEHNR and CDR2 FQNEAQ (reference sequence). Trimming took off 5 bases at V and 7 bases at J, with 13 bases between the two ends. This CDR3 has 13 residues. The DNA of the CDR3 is TGTGCCAGCAGCCCTGGACTGGGGTATACGCAGTATTTT. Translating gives CASSPGLGYTQYF.

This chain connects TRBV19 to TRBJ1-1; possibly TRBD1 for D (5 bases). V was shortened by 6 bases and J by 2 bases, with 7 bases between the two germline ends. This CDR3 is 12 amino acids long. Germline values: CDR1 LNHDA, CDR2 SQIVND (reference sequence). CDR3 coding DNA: TGTGCCAGTAGGTGGGGCAACACTGAAGCTTTCTTT. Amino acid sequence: CASRWGNTEAFF.

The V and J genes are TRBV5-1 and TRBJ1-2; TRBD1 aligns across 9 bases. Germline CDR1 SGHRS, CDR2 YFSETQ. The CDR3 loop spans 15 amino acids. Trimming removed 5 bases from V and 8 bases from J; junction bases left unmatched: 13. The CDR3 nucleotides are TGCGCCAGCAGAGGGGGACAGGGATATTTTCGGGGCTACACCTTC. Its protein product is CASRGGQGYFRGYTF.

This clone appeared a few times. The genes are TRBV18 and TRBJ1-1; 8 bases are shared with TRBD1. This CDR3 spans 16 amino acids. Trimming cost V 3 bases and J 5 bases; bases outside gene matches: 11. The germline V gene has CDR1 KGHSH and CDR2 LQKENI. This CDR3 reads CASSPPTGVGLTEAFF. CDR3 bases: TGTGCCAGCTCACCCCCGACAGGGGTGGGTTTGACTGAAGCTTTCTTT. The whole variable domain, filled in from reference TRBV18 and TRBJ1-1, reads NAGVMQNPRHLVRRRGQEARLRCSPMKGHSHVYWYRQLPEEGLKFMVYLQKENIIDESGMPKERFSAEFPKEGPSILRIQQVVRGDSAAYFCASSPPTGVGLTEAFFGQGTRLTVV.

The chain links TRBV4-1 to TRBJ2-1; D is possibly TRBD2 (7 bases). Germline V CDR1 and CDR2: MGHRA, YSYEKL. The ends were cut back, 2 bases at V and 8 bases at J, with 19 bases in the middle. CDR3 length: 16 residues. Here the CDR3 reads CASSQSMSGEGHEQFF. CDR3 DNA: TGCGCCAGCAGCCAAAGTATGTCAGGGGAGGGACATGAGCAGTTCTTC.

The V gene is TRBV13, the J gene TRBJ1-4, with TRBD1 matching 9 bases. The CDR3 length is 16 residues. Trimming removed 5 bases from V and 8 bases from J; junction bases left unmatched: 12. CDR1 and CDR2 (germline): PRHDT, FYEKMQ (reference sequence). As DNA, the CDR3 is TGTGCCAGCAGCCCACCGAGGACAGGGGACTTAGAAAAACTGTTTTTT. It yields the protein CASSPPRTGDLEKLFF.

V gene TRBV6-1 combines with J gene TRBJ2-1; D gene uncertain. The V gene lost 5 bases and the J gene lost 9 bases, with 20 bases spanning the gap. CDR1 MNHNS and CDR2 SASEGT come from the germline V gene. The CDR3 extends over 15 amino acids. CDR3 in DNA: TGTGCCAGCAGTCTTTGGGCTAAGATCCGTAGTGAGCAGTTCTTC. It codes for CASSLWAKIRSEQFF.

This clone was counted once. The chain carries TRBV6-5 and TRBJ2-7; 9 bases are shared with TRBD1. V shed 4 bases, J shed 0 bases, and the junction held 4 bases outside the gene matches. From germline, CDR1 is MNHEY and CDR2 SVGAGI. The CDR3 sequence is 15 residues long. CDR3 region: CASSSWTGDSYEQYF. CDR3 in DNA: TGTGCCAGCAGTTCTTGGACAGGGGACTCCTACGAGCAGTACTTC.

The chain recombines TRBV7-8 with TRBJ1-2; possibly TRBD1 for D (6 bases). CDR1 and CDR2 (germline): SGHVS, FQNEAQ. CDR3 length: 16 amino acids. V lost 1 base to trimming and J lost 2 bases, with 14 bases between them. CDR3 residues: CASSLGRRGRNYGYTF. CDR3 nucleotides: TGTGCCAGCAGCTTAGGCAGGCGGGGGCGGAACTATGGCTACACCTTC.

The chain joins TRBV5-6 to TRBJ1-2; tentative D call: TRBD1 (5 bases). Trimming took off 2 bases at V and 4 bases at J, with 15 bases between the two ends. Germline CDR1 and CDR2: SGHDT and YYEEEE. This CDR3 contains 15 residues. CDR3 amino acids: CASSLSSGGGYGYTF. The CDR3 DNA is TGTGCCAGCAGCTTAAGCTCCGGGGGAGGCTATGGCTACACCTTC.

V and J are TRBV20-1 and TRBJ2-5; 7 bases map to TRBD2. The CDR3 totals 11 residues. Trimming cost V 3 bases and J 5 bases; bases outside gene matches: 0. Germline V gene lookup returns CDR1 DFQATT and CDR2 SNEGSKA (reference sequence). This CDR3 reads CSASGGETQYF. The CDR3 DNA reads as TGCAGTGCTAGCGGGGGGGAGACCCAGTACTTC.

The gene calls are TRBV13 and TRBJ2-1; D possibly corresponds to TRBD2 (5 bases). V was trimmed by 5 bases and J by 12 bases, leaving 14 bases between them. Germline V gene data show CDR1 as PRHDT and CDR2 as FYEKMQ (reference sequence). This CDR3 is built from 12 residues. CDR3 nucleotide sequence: TGTGCCAGCAGCCCTGGACGGACTCGGCAGTTCTTC. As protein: CASSPGRTRQFF. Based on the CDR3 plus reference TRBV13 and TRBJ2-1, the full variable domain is AAGVIQSPRHLIKEKRETATLKCYPIPRHDTVYWYQQGPGQDPQFLISFYEKMQSDKGSIPDRFSAQQFSDYHSELNMSSLELGDSALYFCASSPGRTRQFFGPGTRLTVL.

CDR3 bases: TGTGCCAGCAGCCAGGGGCGGGAGACCCAGTACTTC. Encoded protein: CASSQGRETQYF. This chain joins TRBV7-2 and TRBJ2-5, with D possibly being TRBD1 (6 bases). Trimming took off 5 bases at V and 5 bases at J, with 9 bases between the two ends. Germline-derived CDR1 and CDR2 are SGHTA and FQGNSA. CDR3 length: 12 residues.

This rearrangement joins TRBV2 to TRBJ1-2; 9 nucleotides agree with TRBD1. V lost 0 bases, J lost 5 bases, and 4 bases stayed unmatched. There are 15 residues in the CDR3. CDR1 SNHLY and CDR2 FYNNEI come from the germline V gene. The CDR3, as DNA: TGTGCCAGCAGTGAAGCAGGGACAGGGCTATATGGCTACACCTTC. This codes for CASSEAGTGLYGYTF.

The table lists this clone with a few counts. The CDR3 DNA reads TGTGCCAGCAGTCAGGGACTCTACGAGCAGTACTTC. Amino acids: CASSQGLYEQYF. The rearrangement uses TRBV6-1 and TRBJ2-7; perhaps TRBD2 as D (6 bases). With 5 bases removed from V and 3 bases from J, the gap between germline ends came to 8 bases. Looked up from germline, CDR1 is MNHNS and CDR2 is SASEGT. The CDR3 is 12 residues long.

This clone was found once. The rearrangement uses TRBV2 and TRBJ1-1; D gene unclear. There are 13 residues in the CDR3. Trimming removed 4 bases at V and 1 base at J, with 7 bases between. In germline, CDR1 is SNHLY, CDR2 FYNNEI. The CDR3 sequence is CASSVYGNTEAFF. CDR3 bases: TGTGCCAGCAGTGTATACGGGAACACTGAAGCTTTCTTT.

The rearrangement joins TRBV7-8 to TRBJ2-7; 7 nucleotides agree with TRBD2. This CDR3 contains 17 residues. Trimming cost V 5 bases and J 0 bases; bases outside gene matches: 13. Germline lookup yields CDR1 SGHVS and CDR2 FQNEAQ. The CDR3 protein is CASSPQRTSDFSYEQYF. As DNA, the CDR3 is TGTGCCAGCAGCCCGCAACGTACTAGCGACTTCTCCTACGAGCAGTACTTC. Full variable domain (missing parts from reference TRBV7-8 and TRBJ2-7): GAGVSQSPRYKVAKRGQDVALRCDPISGHVSLFWYQQALGQGPEFLTYFQNEAQLDKSGLPSDRFFAERPEGSVSTLKIQRTQQEDSAVYLCASSPQRTSDFSYEQYFGPGTRLTVT.

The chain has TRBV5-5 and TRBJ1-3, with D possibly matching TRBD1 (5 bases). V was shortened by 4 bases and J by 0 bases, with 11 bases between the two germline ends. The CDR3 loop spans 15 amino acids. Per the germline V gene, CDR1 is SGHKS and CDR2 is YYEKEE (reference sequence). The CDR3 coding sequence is TGTGCCAGCAGCGGCGGGACCAGCTCTGGAAACACCATATATTTT. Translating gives CASSGGTSSGNTIYF.

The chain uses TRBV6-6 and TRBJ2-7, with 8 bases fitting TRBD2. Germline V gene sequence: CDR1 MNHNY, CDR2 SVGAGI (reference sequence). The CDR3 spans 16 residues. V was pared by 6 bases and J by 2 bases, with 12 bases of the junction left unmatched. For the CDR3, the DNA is TGTGCCAGCAGCATTCCTCGGGGGGGTTACCCCTACGAGCAGTACTTC. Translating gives CASSIPRGGYPYEQYF.

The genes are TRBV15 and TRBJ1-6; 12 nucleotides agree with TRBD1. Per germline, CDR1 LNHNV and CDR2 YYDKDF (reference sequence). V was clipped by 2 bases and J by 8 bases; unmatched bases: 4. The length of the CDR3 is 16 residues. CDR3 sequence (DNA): TGTGCCACCAGCAGAAGCGGGACAGGGGGCTATTCACCCCTCCACTTT. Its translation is CATSRSGTGGYSPLHF.

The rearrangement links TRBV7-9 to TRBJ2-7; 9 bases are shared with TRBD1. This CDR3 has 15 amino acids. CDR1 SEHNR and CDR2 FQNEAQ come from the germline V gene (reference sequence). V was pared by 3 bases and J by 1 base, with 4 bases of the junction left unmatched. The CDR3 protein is CASSFEGTGSYEQYF. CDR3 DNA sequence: TGTGCCAGCAGCTTCGAGGGGACAGGGTCCTACGAGCAGTACTTC.

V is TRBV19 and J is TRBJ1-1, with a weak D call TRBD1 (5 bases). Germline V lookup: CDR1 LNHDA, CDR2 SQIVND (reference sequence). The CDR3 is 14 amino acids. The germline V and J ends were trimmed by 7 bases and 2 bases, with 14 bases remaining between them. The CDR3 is CASTKGVFNTEAFF. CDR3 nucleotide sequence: TGTGCCAGTACCAAAGGGGTCTTCAACACTGAAGCTTTCTTT.

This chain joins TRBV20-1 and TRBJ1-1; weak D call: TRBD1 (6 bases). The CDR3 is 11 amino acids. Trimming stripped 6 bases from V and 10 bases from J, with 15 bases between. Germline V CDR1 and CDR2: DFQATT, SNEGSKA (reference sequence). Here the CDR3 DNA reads TGCAGTGCCCGTAACAGGGAGCCAGCTTTCTTT. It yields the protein CSARNREPAFF.

The CDR3: CASSFPSTGNYGYTF. The CDR3 coding sequence is TGTGCCAGCAGCTTCCCCTCGACGGGGAACTATGGCTACACCTTC. This chain uses TRBV7-9 with TRBJ1-2; D is unclear. The CDR3 extends over 15 amino acids. Germline CDR1 SEHNR, CDR2 FQNEAQ (reference sequence). Trimming left V 3 bases short and J 2 bases short, with 13 bases between.

The DNA for the CDR3 is TGTGCCAGCAGCCAAGATCTGTTCCCGGGGACAAAATACGGGTGGGGCTACACCTTC. As protein: CASSQDLFPGTKYGWGYTF. V is TRBV4-2 and J is TRBJ1-2, with D possibly TRBD1 on 6 matching bases. V lost 0 bases, J lost 8 bases, and 28 bases lay in between. From germline, CDR1 is LGHNA and CDR2 YNFKEQ. The CDR3 runs to 19 residues.